Given below is one T cell receptor (beta chain) in context. The CDR3 runs to 16 residues. The J segment lost 4 bases and the V segment lost 4 bases, leaving 12 bases of the junction unmatched. Per the germline V gene, CDR1 is MGHDK and CDR2 is SYGVNS. The source of the sample is a study of CD8+ T cells in alopecia areata. Indicated treatment: oral pan-JAK inhibitor, 5-10 mg twice daily. RNA, once extracted, was reverse transcribed into cDNA for use as the sequencing template. Here immunoSEQ multiplex PCR was the method, and the copy in TCRdb shows in-frame clones only, minus some. The profile shows 150,000 to 200,000 clones, under 60% of them singletons.

The clonotype comes from a human donor with alopecia areata. The chain employs TRBV25-1 and TRBJ1-1, with 7 bases identical to TRBD1. This sample comprised CD8+ T cells sorted from blood, obtained at week 24, from a patient treated with tofacitinib. CDR3 in DNA: TGTGCCAGCAGTGGGAAATCAGGGGGGGCCCTCACTGAAGCTTTCTTT. Protein: CASSGKSGGALTEAFF.